This TCR beta chain derives from a study of blood T cell repertoires in COVID-19. Study-level background: T cells, B-cell-depleted T cells, or PBMCs supplied cDNA or gDNA.

Original handling: Reference gene primer amplification yielded estimated nucleated cell counts. Generated by immunoSEQ multiplex PCR, the TCRdb table keeps only in-frame clones and is missing some. V and J calls and clone size follow that table, whereas D and trimming were derived from the DNA. This sample has around 240,000 clones, with about 80% found just once. This CDR3 has 14 amino acids. V was clipped by 1 base and J by 2 bases, with 10 bases between them. In germline, CDR1 is SGHKS, CDR2 YYEKEE (reference sequence). The sequenced sample consisted of peripheral blood. This sequence was found in a woman older than 75 with acute or convalescent COVID-19. The gene calls are TRBV5-5 and TRBJ2-7, with D unresolved. The CDR3 protein is CASSLPATTYEQYF. The CDR3 DNA reads TGTGCCAGCAGCTTGCCCGCAACTACCTACGAGCAGTACTTC.